These T cell receptor beta chains were read from a single sample in a study of CD4 and CD8 cells across lung adenocarcinoma regions. Via MiXCR, TCRdb re-called the PCR reads, giving one row per CDR3 protein. The sample has about 6,700 distinct CDR3 sequences; over 40% are singletons. The sequenced sample consisted of CD8+ T cells from the center of a lung tumor. The origin of the receptors is a female donor with lung adenocarcinoma. The CD4 and CD8 labels of this study may be unreliable. CDR3s include the opening cysteine and the closing phenylalanine or tryptophan. D genes are given only for firm matches. Clone size, where shown, is once, few, many, or a class for clones that have expanded.

D gene	clone size	V gene	J gene	CDR3 protein	CDR3 DNA
.	.	TRBV9	TRBJ2-7	CASSTSPGHSYEQYF	TGTGCCAGCAGCACCTCCCCGGGACACTCCTACGAGCAGTACTTC
TRBD1	few	TRBV6-2/TRBV6-3	TRBJ2-1	CASSYSIIQGAGSYNEQFF	TGTGCCAGCAGTTACTCGATAATACAGGGGGCAGGGTCCTACAATGAGCAGTTCTTC
.	.	TRBV7-2	TRBJ2-3	CASSLVSGGGPSKETQYF	TGTGCCAGCAGCTTAGTGTCCGGCGGGGGCCCTAGCAAAGAGACGCAGTACTTT
.	once	TRBV7-2	TRBJ2-3	CASTVVGAKDTQYF	TGTGCCAGCACCGTGGTGGGTGCCAAAGATACGCAGTATTTC
.	.	TRBV6-1	TRBJ2-2	CASTRDTGEQFF	TGTGCCAGCACCCGAGACACCGGTGAGCAGTTTTTT
.	.	TRBV7-2	TRBJ2-7	CASKLGGSNGEQFF	TGTGCCAGCAAACTCGGGGGCAGCAACGGGGAGCAGTTTTTC
TRBD2	many	TRBV5-4	TRBJ2-2	CASSLEPSGRAGGELFF	TGTGCCAGCAGCTTGGAGCCTAGCGGGAGGGCCGGCGGGGAGCTGTTTTTT
TRBD2	.	TRBV7-2	TRBJ2-1	CASSFGGFGRGYNEQFF	TGTGCCAGCAGCTTTGGGGGGTTCGGGAGGGGATACAATGAGCAGTTCTTC
.	.	TRBV7-3	TRBJ2-3	CASSLWRGSTDMQYF	TGTGCCAGCAGCTTATGGCGGGGCAGCACAGATATGCAGTATTTT
TRBD1	few	TRBV12-3/TRBV12-4	TRBJ1-6	CASTYRRRGGQVNNSPLHF	TGTGCCAGCACCTATCGGCGCAGGGGGGGGCAGGTGAACAATTCACCCCTCCACTTT
.	many	TRBV12-3/TRBV12-4	TRBJ1-4	CASRGGATNEKLFF	TGTGCCAGCAGGGGGGGAGCAACTAATGAAAAACTGTTTTTT
TRBD1	medium-sized	TRBV6-1	TRBJ2-7	CASSPDRDRREQYF	TGTGCCAGCAGCCCCGACAGGGATAGGAGGGAGCAGTACTTC
.	.	TRBV6-1	TRBJ2-1	CASRSGTSQSSDEQFF	TGTGCCAGCAGGTCAGGGACCTCACAGAGCTCCGATGAGCAGTTCTTC
TRBD2	.	TRBV7-2	TRBJ2-3	CASSLVSREGLNTDTQYF	TGTGCCAGCAGCTTAGTGTCCCGGGAGGGCCTTAACACAGATACGCAGTATTTC
.	.	TRBV6-1	TRBJ2-3	CASRGSGGRSTETQYF	TGTGCCAGCAGGGGCTCTGGGGGGCGTAGCACAGAGACGCAGTATTTT
TRBD1	.	TRBV3-1	TRBJ2-3	CASSQEQGVVDTQYF	TGTGCCAGCAGCCAAGAACAGGGGGTCGTAGATACGCAGTATTTT
TRBD1	.	TRBV6-1	TRBJ2-3	CASSPQGASTDTQYF	TGTGCCAGCAGTCCACAGGGGGCGAGCACAGATACGCAGTATTTT